This T cell receptor beta chain emerged from a study of T cell changes during pregnancy in multiple sclerosis. TCRdb's table, derived via immunoSEQ multiplex PCR, lists solely in-frame clones and lacks some. The sample consists of roughly 90,000 clones, 75% to 95% of them appearing once. The V and J ends lost 7 bases and 0 bases respectively, with 6 bases between them. This CDR3 spans 11 amino acids. Germline CDR1 reads SQVTM; CDR2 reads ANQGSEA. This specimen was peripheral blood, taken in the first trimester of pregnancy. This receptor was obtained from a female donor in good health, enrolled as a control in a pregnancy study. The V gene is TRBV29-1, the J gene TRBJ1-2, with D unclear. The CDR3 DNA reads as TGCAGCGCACATTCTAACTATGGCTACACCTTC. This encodes CSAHSNYGYTF.